These T cell receptor beta chains were read from a single sample in a study of blood T cell repertoires in COVID-19. Clones were read by immunoSEQ multiplex PCR, and TCRdb kept only the in-frame ones, dropping some. The sample has 200,000 or so clones, approximately 91% seen once. The source material was peripheral blood. The receptor set was obtained from a woman aged 60-75 years with acute or convalescent COVID-19. Both conserved end residues are part of each CDR3. Each record gives: V gene, J gene, D gene, CDR3 protein. A D gene is named only where the DNA matches it firmly.

V: TRBV6-6; J: TRBJ1-6; D: -; CDR3: CASSYSQGPNSPLHF
V: TRBV7-9; J: TRBJ1-1; D: -; CDR3: CASSLVIWNTEAFF
V: TRBV19; J: TRBJ2-7; D: TRBD1; CDR3: CASRPGQRPYEQYF
V: TRBV19; J: TRBJ2-3; D: TRBD2; CDR3: CASSMGGWGEGLTDTQYF
V: TRBV12-3/TRBV12-4; J: TRBJ2-5; D: -; CDR3: CASAKGRQETQYF
V: TRBV2; J: TRBJ2-1; D: TRBD2; CDR3: CASSGTSGGASYNEQFF
V: TRBV15; J: TRBJ1-3; D: -; CDR3: CATSRDPSSGNTIYF
V: TRBV10-3; J: TRBJ1-3; D: -; CDR3: CAIKTGNSGNTIYF
V: TRBV30; J: TRBJ2-6; D: -; CDR3: CAWSVRVAGANVLTF
V: TRBV7-2; J: TRBJ1-4; D: TRBD1; CDR3: CASSGDRGEKLFF
V: TRBV6-6; J: TRBJ2-1; D: -; CDR3: CASSYSSTSYNEQFF
V: TRBV4-2; J: TRBJ2-5; D: TRBD2; CDR3: CASSSLAGPGETQYF
V: TRBV6-5; J: TRBJ1-2; D: -; CDR3: CASSLTPVETYTF
V: TRBV11-2; J: TRBJ2-7; D: -; CDR3: CASSFSVETYEQYF
V: TRBV28; J: TRBJ2-1; D: TRBD2; CDR3: CASSLLKVLGTSGTGEQFF
V: TRBV18; J: TRBJ2-7; D: -; CDR3: CASSPRTTYEQYF
V: TRBV6-2/TRBV6-3; J: TRBJ2-5; D: -; CDR3: CASSYNPGSTRKREETQYF
V: TRBV6-5; J: TRBJ2-3; D: -; CDR3: CASSYGTPSTDTQYF
V: TRBV9; J: TRBJ2-5; D: TRBD2; CDR3: CASSGGGFGGEGETQYF
V: TRBV28; J: TRBJ2-6; D: TRBD2; CDR3: CASPRTSGVSGANVLTF
V: TRBV5-6; J: TRBJ2-5; D: TRBD2; CDR3: CASSLEASGGQTQYF
V: TRBV7-2; J: TRBJ2-5; D: TRBD1; CDR3: CASSFRGLQTQYF
V: TRBV6-5; J: TRBJ1-6; D: TRBD1; CDR3: CASRTGGPNSPLHF
V: TRBV28; J: TRBJ2-7; D: -; CDR3: CASSWYPEGYEQYF
V: TRBV2; J: TRBJ2-4; D: TRBD2; CDR3: CASNKPWGGLAKNIQYF
V: TRBV6-6; J: TRBJ2-3; D: -; CDR3: CASSRFGDGGLTDTQYF
V: TRBV28; J: TRBJ1-1; D: -; CDR3: CASSPRGAIEAFF
V: TRBV7-3; J: TRBJ1-1; D: TRBD1; CDR3: CASSLNRGTEAFF
V: TRBV6-6; J: TRBJ2-5; D: -; CDR3: CASSYPPGQRETQYF
V: TRBV30; J: TRBJ2-2; D: TRBD2; CDR3: CAWSGGGAESGELFF
V: TRBV5-5; J: TRBJ2-2; D: TRBD1; CDR3: CASSLRGGSIGELFF
V: TRBV6-5; J: TRBJ2-3; D: TRBD1; CDR3: CASSEDRSTDTQYF
V: TRBV24-1; J: TRBJ2-5; D: TRBD2; CDR3: CATIWLAGAPETQYF
V: TRBV30; J: TRBJ1-4; D: TRBD1; CDR3: CAWSTMKQGGLFF
V: TRBV29-1; J: TRBJ2-7; D: -; CDR3: CSVVRGMGYEQYF